This T cell receptor beta chain comes out of a study of cytomegalovirus exposure and HLA in healthy donors. Overall study findings and caveats: The classifier reportedly diagnosed cytomegalovirus status with high sensitivity and specificity. In vitro assays verified that a few CMV-associated chains recognized CMV antigens specifically. Some public TCRs appeared in many individuals, while most sequences were rare.

TCRdb's table, derived via immunoSEQ multiplex PCR, lists solely in-frame clones and lacks some. The sample lists 250,000 to 300,000 clones, 90% seen once, with 0.37% in the top ten. Donors were drawn from the approximately 120-subject validation cohort, separate from the 666-subject first cohort. A word on this clone: Its antigen remains unidentified.

What was sequenced was PBMCs. This TCR derives from a young woman in good health and CMV-seronegative.

Here the CDR3 reads CASSESPMNTEAFF. Written as DNA, the CDR3 is TGTGCCAGCAGTGAGAGTCCCATGAACACTGAAGCTTTCTTT. This chain links TRBV2 with TRBJ1-1; D is uncertain. From germline, CDR1 is SNHLY and CDR2 FYNNEI. The CDR3 is made up of 14 amino acids. Trimming stripped 3 bases from V and 0 bases from J, with 8 bases between.